The 18 T cell receptor beta chains given below trace back to one sample, sequenced in a study of regulatory T cells in long-lasting Graves disease. Time point in this sample: newly diagnosed GD, antithyroid drugs for less than 3 months. RNA extracted from PBMCs served as the sequencing template. HTBI primers from iRepertoire and Arm-PCR of CDR3 regions yielded the TCR beta libraries. Via MiXCR, TCRdb re-called the multiplex PCR reads, giving one row per CDR3 protein. The sample has over 400,000 distinct CDR3 sequences; roughly 15% are singletons. The sample also formed part of further work on T cells in Graves' hyperthyroidism and ophthalmopathy.

The sample in question was peripheral blood mononuclear cells (PBMCs), obtained at new diagnosis, from a patient treated with antithyroid drugs. These receptors were obtained from a woman between 45 and 60 years old with Graves disease.

The J gene is TRBJ1-1, the V gene TRBV19, with D possibly matching TRBD1 (6 bases). Germline V gives CDR1 LNHDA, CDR2 SQIVND (reference sequence). The CDR3 consists of 14 residues. Trimming left V 7 bases short and J 3 bases short, with 15 bases between. CDR3 in DNA: TGTGCCAGTATTCGGGACAAAGGGGACACTGAAGCTTTCTTT. It translates to CASIRDKGDTEAFF.

This clonotype occurred a few times. The CDR3 DNA sequence: TGTGCCAGCGCCCCTCTAGGAGCTAGCGGGGCTCGCTACGAGCAGTACTTC. It translates to CASAPLGASGARYEQYF. The gene calls are TRBV12-3 or TRBV12-4 and TRBJ2-7, with 9 positions matching TRBD2. The CDR3 is made up of 17 amino acids. The V and J ends lost 8 bases and 3 bases, in that order; junction bases with no gene match: 17.

This clonotype was seen ten or more times. The CDR3 DNA follows: TGCAGCGTTGCCCCCGTGGGGGGGGGGTTCTACGAGCAGTACTTC. Encoded protein: CSVAPVGGGFYEQYF. The chain combines TRBV29-1 with TRBJ2-7; TRBD2 aligns across 7 bases. From germline, CDR1 is SQVTM and CDR2 ANQGSEA. J gave up 3 bases and V 4 bases, and 12 bases lay outside the gene matches. This CDR3 contains 15 residues.

Concerning this clonotype: The CDR3 ends on some other residue instead of the conserved phenylalanine or tryptophan, so this is likely a read error. The chain recombines TRBV5-6 with TRBJ2-7; the D gene is possibly TRBD2 (5 bases). The CDR3 runs 14 residues. Germline CDR1 SGHDT, CDR2 YYEEEE. V lost 3 bases, J lost 7 bases, and 17 bases lay in between. This CDR3 reads CASSYTSGSGEQYL. Here the CDR3 DNA reads TGTGCCAGCAGCTATACATCGGGGTCGGGAGAGCAGTACCTC.

J is TRBJ2-2 and V is TRBV7-2; TRBD2 aligns across 10 bases. Trimming removed 5 bases from V and 7 bases from J; junction bases left unmatched: 7. Germline lookup yields CDR1 SGHTA and CDR2 FQGNSA. The length of the CDR3 is 15 residues. The CDR3 loop is CASSRLAGVVGELFF. In nucleotides, the CDR3 is TGTGCCAGCAGCCGCCTAGCGGGAGTGGTCGGGGAGCTGTTTTTT.

Ten or more counts support this clonotype. The chain carries TRBV9 and TRBJ2-1, with 12 bases identical to TRBD2. CDR3 length: 16 residues. Germline values: CDR1 SGDLS, CDR2 YYNGEE. After removal of 4 bases from V and 7 bases from J, the junction contained 9 bases not matched to a gene. CDR3 amino acids: CASSPTTSGSLNEQFF. As DNA, the CDR3 is TGTGCCAGCAGCCCTACGACTAGCGGGAGCTTAAATGAGCAGTTCTTC.

This clonotype was observed at least ten times. The chain combines TRBV5-1 with TRBJ2-1; 12 positions agree with TRBD2. The CDR3 runs 18 residues. From germline, CDR1 is SGHRS and CDR2 YFSETQ. The junction had 8 bases not matched to a gene; V was cut back by 4 bases and J by 0 bases. In nucleotides, the CDR3 is TGCGCCAGCAGCGCACTACCTAGCGGGAGGGACTCCTACAATGAGCAGTTCTTC. Translating gives CASSALPSGRDSYNEQFF.

This clonotype was observed at least ten times. The V call is TRBV6-1, the J call TRBJ2-1; 7 bases agree with TRBD1. V shed 5 bases, J shed 5 bases, and the junction held 9 bases outside the gene matches. The CDR3 is made up of 15 amino acids. CDR1 is MNHNS and CDR2 is SASEGT in the germline V gene. The CDR3 nucleotides read TGTGCCAGCAGTAGTAGGACAGGTTTGGACAATGAGCAGTTCTTC. As protein: CASSSRTGLDNEQFF.

This clonotype was found a few times. The rearrangement uses TRBV7-2 and TRBJ2-7; 10 nucleotides line up with TRBD1. This CDR3 contains 15 residues. The germline gives CDR1 SGHTA, CDR2 FQGNSA. The J segment lost 4 bases and the V segment lost 1 base, leaving 4 bases of the junction unmatched. The CDR3 here is CASSLVTGQGYEQYF. The CDR3 DNA sequence: TGTGCCAGCAGCTTAGTAACGGGACAGGGGTACGAGCAGTACTTC.

The rearrangement uses TRBV7-9 and TRBJ2-1; 9 bases fit TRBD1. The germline V gene has CDR1 SEHNR and CDR2 FQNEAQ (reference sequence). The CDR3 covers 19 residues. J lost 8 bases, V lost 1 base, and 18 bases had no gene match. The CDR3 DNA is TGTGCCAGCAGCTTAGACGCCGTATGGACAGGGGAAAGTTCCGATGAGCAGTTCTTC. Its translation: CASSLDAVWTGESSDEQFF.

V gene TRBV20-1 combines with J gene TRBJ2-7; D is possibly TRBD2 (6 bases). CDR1 and CDR2 (germline): DFQATT, SNEGSKA (reference sequence). CDR3 length equals 14 residues. V was shortened by 7 bases and J by 4 bases, with 20 bases between the two germline ends. In DNA form, the CDR3 reads TGCAGTGTTGGTCAACCGGGACTGCAATACGAGCAGTACTTC. It encodes CSVGQPGLQYEQYF.

The chain is built from TRBV6-2 or TRBV6-3 and TRBJ2-6; no reliable D call. V was pared by 2 bases and J by 2 bases, with 10 bases between. Germline loops: CDR1 MNHEY, CDR2 SVGEGT. The CDR3 totals 16 residues. DNA for the CDR3: TGTGCCAGCAGTTACGGAACAGACCCTGGGGCCAACGTCCTGACTTTC. Its translation: CASSYGTDPGANVLTF.

The chain combines TRBV20-1 with TRBJ2-7; TRBD2 matches 9 bases. Germline lookup yields CDR1 DFQATT and CDR2 SNEGSKA (reference sequence). Trimming took 0 bases from V and 0 from J; bases not matched to a gene: 6. CDR3 size: 16 residues. CDR3 amino acids: CSAREHSGSTSYEQYF. The CDR3 DNA is TGCAGTGCTAGAGAACATAGCGGGAGTACCTCCTACGAGCAGTACTTC.

At least ten counts were recorded for this clonotype. This chain joins TRBV3-1 and TRBJ2-7; D may be TRBD2 (5 bases). The germline V and J ends were trimmed by 0 bases and 3 bases, with 15 bases remaining between them. The CDR3 extends over 16 amino acids. Germline V CDR1 and CDR2: LGHDT, YNNKEL (reference sequence). The CDR3 here is CASSQDRSGVYYEQYF. The DNA of the CDR3 is TGTGCCAGCAGCCAAGATCGATCCGGGGTATACTACGAGCAGTACTTC.

The chain has TRBV6-1 and TRBJ1-2, with D tentatively TRBD1 (5 bases). V gave up 5 bases and J gave up 2 bases, with 12 bases separating them. The CDR3 is 14 residues long. Germline loops: CDR1 MNHNS, CDR2 SASEGT. CDR3 residues: CASSRGAPNYGYTF. The CDR3 bases are TGTGCCAGCAGTAGAGGGGCCCCCAACTATGGCTACACCTTC.

This clonotype was observed a handful of times. The chain recombines TRBV29-1 with TRBJ1-2; 8 bases are shared with TRBD1. CDR3 size: 14 residues. Germline V lookup: CDR1 SQVTM, CDR2 ANQGSEA. J gave up 2 bases and V 6 bases, and 8 bases lay outside the gene matches. This CDR3 reads CSVPGTGDNYGYTF. In nucleotides, the CDR3 is TGCAGCGTACCCGGGACAGGAGACAACTATGGCTACACCTTC.

This clonotype was counted ten times or more. The chain carries TRBV9 and TRBJ1-5, with 9 bases fitting TRBD1. The CDR3 is 15 residues long. Germline CDR1 SGDLS, CDR2 YYNGEE. V was clipped by 4 bases and J by 0 bases; unmatched bases: 2. The CDR3 here is CASSRTGVSNQPQHF. In DNA, the CDR3 is TGTGCCAGCAGCCGGACAGGGGTTAGCAATCAGCCCCAGCATTTT.

Many counts were recorded for this clonotype. This chain links TRBV5-1 with TRBJ2-5; D is unresolved. Trimming cost V 1 base and J 1 base, with 8 bases left between them. Looked up from germline, CDR1 is SGHRS and CDR2 is YFSETQ. This CDR3 has 14 amino acids. The CDR3 reads CASSLTSTQETQYF. CDR3 DNA: TGCGCCAGCAGCTTGACCTCGACCCAAGAGACCCAGTACTTC. Looking up the rest from reference TRBV5-1 and TRBJ2-5 gives the full variable domain: KAGVTQTPRYLIKTRGQQVTLSCSPISGHRSVSWYQQTPGQGLQFLFEYFSETQRNKGNFPGRFSGRQFSNSRSEMNVSTLELGDSALYLCASSLTSTQETQYFGPGTRLLVL.